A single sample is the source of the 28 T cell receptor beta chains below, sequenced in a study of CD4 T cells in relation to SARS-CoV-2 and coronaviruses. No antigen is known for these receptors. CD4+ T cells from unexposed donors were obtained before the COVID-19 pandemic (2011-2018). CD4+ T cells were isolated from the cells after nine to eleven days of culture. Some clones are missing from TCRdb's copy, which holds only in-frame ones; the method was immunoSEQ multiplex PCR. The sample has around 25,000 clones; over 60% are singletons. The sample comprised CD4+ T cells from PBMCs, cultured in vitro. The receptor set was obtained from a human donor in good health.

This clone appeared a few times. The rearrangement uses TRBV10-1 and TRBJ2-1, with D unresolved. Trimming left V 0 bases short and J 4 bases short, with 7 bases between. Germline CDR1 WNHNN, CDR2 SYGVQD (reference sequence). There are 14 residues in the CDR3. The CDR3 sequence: CASSESLGYNEQFF. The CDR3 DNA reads TGCGCCAGCAGTGAGTCGCTCGGATACAATGAGCAGTTCTTC.

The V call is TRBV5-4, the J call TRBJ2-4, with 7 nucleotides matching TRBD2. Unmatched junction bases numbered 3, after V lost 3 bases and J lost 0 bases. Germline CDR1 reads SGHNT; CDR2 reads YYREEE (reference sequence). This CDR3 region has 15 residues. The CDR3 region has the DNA TGTGCCAGCAGCTCGGGGGGACTAGCCAAAAACATTCAGTACTTC. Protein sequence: CASSSGGLAKNIQYF. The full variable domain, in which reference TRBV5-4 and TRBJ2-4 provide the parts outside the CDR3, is ETGVTQSPTHLIKTRGQQVTLRCSSQSGHNTVSWYQQALGQGPQFIFQYYREEENGRGNFPPRFSGLQFPNYSSELNVNALELDDSALYLCASSSGGLAKNIQYFGAGTRLSVL.

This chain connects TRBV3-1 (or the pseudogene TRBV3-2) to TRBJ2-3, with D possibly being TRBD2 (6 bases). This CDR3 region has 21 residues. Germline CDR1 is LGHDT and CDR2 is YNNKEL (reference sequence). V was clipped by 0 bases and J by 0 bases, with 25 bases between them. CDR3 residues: CASSQDRRRSGRIPSTDTQYF. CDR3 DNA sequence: TGTGCCAGCAGCCAAGATAGGAGACGCAGCGGGCGAATCCCTAGCACAGATACGCAGTATTTT.

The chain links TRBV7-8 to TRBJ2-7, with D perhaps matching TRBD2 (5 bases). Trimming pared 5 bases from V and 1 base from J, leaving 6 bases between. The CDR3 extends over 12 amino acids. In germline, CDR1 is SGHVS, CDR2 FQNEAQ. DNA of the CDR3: TGTGCCAGCAGCCGGGGATCCTACGAGCAGTACTTC. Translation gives CASSRGSYEQYF.

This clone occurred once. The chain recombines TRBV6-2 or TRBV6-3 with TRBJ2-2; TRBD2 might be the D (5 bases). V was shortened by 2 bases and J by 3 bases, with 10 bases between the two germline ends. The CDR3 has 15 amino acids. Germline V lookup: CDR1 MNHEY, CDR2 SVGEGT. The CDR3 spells CASSYPGKDTGELFF. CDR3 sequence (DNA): TGTGCCAGCAGTTACCCGGGGAAGGACACCGGGGAGCTGTTTTTT.

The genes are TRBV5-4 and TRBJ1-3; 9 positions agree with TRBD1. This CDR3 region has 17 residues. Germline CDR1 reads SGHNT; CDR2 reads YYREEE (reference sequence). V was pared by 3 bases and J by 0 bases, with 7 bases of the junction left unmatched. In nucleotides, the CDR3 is TGTGCCAGCAGCTCTAAGGACAGGGGAACCTCTGGAAACACCATATATTTT. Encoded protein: CASSSKDRGTSGNTIYF.

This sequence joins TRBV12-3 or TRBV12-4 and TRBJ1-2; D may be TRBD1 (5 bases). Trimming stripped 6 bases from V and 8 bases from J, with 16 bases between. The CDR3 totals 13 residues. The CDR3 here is CASRSVGGTGYTF. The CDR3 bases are TGTGCCAGCAGGTCTGTTGGGGGGACGGGCTACACCTTC.

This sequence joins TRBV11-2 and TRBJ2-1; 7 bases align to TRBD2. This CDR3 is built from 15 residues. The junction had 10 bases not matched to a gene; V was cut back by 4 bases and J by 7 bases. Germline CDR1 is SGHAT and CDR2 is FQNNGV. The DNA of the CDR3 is TGTGCCAGCAGCTCAGATGGACTAGTACTGAATGAGCAGTTCTTC. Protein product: CASSSDGLVLNEQFF.

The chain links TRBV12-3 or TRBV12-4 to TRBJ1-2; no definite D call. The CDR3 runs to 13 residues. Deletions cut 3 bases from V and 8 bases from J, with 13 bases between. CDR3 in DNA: TGTGCCAGCAGTTTGCTAGGGTCGAGCGGCTACACCTTC. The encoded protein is CASSLLGSSGYTF.

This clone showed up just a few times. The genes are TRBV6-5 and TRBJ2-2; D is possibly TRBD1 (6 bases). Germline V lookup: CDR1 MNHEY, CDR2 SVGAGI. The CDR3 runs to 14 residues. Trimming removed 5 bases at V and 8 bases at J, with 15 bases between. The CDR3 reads CASSTGQQGGELFF. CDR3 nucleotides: TGTGCCAGCAGTACCGGACAGCAGGGAGGGGAGCTGTTTTTT.

The CDR3 sequence: CASSLGPQGARTNEKLFF. DNA of the CDR3: TGTGCCAGCAGCTTGGGACCTCAGGGGGCGAGAACTAATGAAAAACTGTTTTTT. The V call is TRBV5-4, the J call TRBJ1-4, with TRBD1 identical over 8 bases. CDR1 is SGHNT, CDR2 YYREEE, per germline (reference sequence). CDR3 length equals 18 residues. V dropped 0 bases and J dropped 1; count of bases not matched to a gene: 8.

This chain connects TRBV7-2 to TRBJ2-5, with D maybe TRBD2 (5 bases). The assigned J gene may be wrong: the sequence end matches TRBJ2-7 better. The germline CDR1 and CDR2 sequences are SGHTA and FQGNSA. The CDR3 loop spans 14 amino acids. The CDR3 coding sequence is TGTGCCAGCAGCTTAATCCGGGGAGTCCACGAGCAGTACTTC. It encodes CASSLIRGVHEQYF.

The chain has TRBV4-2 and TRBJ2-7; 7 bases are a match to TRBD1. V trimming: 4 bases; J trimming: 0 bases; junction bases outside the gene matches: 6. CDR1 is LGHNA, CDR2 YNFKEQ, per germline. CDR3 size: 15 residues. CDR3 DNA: TGTGCCAGCAGCCCACTGACAGGGAGCTCCTACGAGCAGTACTTC. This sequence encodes CASSPLTGSSYEQYF.

CDR3 residues: CASSLGASEQETQYF. CDR3 nucleotide sequence: TGTGCCAGCAGCTTAGGAGCTAGCGAGCAAGAGACCCAGTACTTC. The genes are TRBV11-2 and TRBJ2-5; D may be TRBD2 (6 bases). The CDR3 loop spans 15 amino acids. Germline CDR1 is SGHAT and CDR2 is FQNNGV. V dropped 1 base and J dropped 2 bases, with 11 bases sitting between them.

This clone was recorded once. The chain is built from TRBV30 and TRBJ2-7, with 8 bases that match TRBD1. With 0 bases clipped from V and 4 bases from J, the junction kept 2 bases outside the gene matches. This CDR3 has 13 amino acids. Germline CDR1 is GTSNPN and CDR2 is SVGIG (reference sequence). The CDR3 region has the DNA TGTGCCTGGAGTGTGCAGGGGGCGTACGAGCAGTACTTC. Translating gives CAWSVQGAYEQYF.

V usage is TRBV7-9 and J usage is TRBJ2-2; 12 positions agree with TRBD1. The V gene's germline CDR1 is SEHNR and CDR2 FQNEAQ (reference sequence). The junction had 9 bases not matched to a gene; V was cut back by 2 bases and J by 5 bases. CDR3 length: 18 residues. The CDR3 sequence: CASSLWSGQGARTGELFF. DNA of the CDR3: TGTGCCAGCAGCTTATGGTCGGGACAGGGGGCGCGTACCGGGGAGCTGTTTTTT.

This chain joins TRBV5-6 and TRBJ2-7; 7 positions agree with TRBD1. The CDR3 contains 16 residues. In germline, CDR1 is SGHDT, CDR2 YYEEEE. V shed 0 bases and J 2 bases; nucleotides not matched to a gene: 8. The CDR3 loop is CASSLDPTRGTYEQYF. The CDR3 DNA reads TGTGCCAGCAGCTTGGATCCTACCAGGGGGACCTACGAGCAGTACTTC.

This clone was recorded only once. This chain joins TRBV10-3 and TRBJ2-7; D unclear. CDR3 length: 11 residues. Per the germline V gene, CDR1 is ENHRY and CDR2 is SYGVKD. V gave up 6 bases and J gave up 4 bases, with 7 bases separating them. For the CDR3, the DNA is TGTGCCATCAGGTCGGGTTACGAGCAGTACTTC. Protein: CAIRSGYEQYF.

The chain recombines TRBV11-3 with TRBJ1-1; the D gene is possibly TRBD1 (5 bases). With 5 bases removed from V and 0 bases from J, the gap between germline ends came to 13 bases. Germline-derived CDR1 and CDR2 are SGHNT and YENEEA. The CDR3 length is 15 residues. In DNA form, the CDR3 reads TGTGCCAGCAGCATAATCAGACAGATGAACACTGAAGCTTTCTTT. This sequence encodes CASSIIRQMNTEAFF.

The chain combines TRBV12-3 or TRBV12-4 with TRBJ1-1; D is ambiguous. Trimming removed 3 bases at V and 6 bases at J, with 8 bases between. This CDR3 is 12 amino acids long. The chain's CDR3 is CASSFLGSEAFF. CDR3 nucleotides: TGTGCCAGCAGTTTTTTGGGCTCTGAAGCTTTCTTT.

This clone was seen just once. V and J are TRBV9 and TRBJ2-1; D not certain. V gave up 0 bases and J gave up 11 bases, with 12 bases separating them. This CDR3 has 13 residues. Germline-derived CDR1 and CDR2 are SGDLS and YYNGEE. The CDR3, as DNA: TGTGCCAGCAGCGTAGCCGGGTCCCAGAAGCAGTTCTTC. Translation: CASSVAGSQKQFF.

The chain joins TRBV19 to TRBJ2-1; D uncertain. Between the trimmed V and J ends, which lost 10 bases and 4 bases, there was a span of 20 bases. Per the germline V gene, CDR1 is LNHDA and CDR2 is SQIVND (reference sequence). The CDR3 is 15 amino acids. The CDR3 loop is CATLGRGVGYNEQFF. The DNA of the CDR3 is TGTGCCACCCTTGGCCGAGGTGTAGGGTACAATGAGCAGTTCTTC.

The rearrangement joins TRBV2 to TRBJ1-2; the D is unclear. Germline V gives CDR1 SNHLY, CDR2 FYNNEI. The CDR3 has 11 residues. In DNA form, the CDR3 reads TGTGCTGGCGGGGATAACTATGGCTACACCTTC. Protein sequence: CAGGDNYGYTF.

CDR3 in amino acids: CASSSDGTTRQYF. The CDR3 DNA follows: TGTGCCAGCAGTTCAGACGGAACTACGAGGCAGTACTTC. The gene calls are TRBV2 and TRBJ2-7; no clear D. V lost 5 bases and J lost 9, with 17 bases in between. The CDR3 totals 13 residues. Germline-derived CDR1 and CDR2 are SNHLY and FYNNEI.

The chain's CDR3 is CASSLRRDRGRYEQYF. In nucleotides, the CDR3 is TGTGCCAGCAGCTTGCGGAGGGACAGGGGGCGGTACGAGCAGTACTTC. This sequence joins TRBV5-6 and TRBJ2-7; 12 positions agree with TRBD1. Trimming removed 1 base from V and 4 bases from J; junction bases left unmatched: 6. Germline CDR1 and CDR2: SGHDT and YYEEEE. The CDR3 is made up of 16 amino acids.

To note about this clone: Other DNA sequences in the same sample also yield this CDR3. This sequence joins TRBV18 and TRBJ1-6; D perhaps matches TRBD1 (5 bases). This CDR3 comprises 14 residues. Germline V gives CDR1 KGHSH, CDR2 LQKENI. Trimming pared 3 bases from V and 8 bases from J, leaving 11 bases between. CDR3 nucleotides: TGTGCCAGCTCACCCGCGGGGGATGATTCACCCCTCCACTTT. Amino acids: CASSPAGDDSPLHF. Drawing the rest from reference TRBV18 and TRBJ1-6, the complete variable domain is NAGVMQNPRHLVRRRGQEARLRCSPMKGHSHVYWYRQLPEEGLKFMVYLQKENIIDESGMPKERFSAEFPKEGPSILRIQQVVRGDSAAYFCASSPAGDDSPLHFGNGTRLTVT.

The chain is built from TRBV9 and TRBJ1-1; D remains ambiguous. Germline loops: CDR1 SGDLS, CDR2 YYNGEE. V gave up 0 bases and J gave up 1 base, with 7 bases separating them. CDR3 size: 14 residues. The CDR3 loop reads CASSVGVGNTEAFF. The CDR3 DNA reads TGTGCCAGCAGCGTAGGGGTCGGGAACACTGAAGCTTTCTTT.

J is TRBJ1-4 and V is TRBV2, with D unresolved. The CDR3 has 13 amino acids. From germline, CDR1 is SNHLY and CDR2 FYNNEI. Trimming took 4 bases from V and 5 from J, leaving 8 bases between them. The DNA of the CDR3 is TGTGCCAGCAGTGGTGACCTAAATGAAAAACTGTTTTTT. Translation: CASSGDLNEKLFF.